These 5 T cell receptor beta chains came from one sample sequenced in a study of Graves' ophthalmopathy and Graves' hyperthyroidism. Beta-chain TCR CDR3 regions were amplified from RNA transcripts. Second-round multiplex PCR came after a first-round RT-PCR that employed HTBI primers. TCRdb independently ran MiXCR on the multiplex PCR reads; one entry per CDR3 protein. The data contain some 380,000 distinct CDR3 sequences, just over 15% of them singletons. Sequenced material: peripheral blood. The receptor set was obtained from a young woman with stable Graves' hyperthyroidism.

The sample holds many counts of this clonotype. The chain is built from TRBV6-5 and TRBJ1-1, with TRBD1 as a possible D gene (5 bases). V was trimmed by 3 bases and J by 5 bases, leaving 22 bases between them. Germline V lookup: CDR1 MNHEY, CDR2 SVGAGI. This CDR3 is 17 amino acids long. The CDR3 sequence: CASSYRGLLGGGTEAFF. CDR3 nucleotide sequence: TGTGCCAGCAGTTATCGCGGACTCCTCGGGGGGGGTACTGAAGCTTTCTTT.

This clonotype was counted many times. The rearrangement links TRBV6-5 to TRBJ1-2; tentative D call: TRBD1 (6 bases). The V gene lost 2 bases and the J gene lost 0 bases, with 10 bases spanning the gap. CDR3 size: 15 residues. Germline CDR1 MNHEY, CDR2 SVGAGI. The CDR3 coding sequence is TGTGCCAGCAGTTACCGGGGGCCAGCTAACTATGGCTACACCTTC. The encoded protein is CASSYRGPANYGYTF.

This clonotype was picked up many times. The CDR3 DNA reads TGTGCCAGCAGTGACTCGGAGAACACCGGGGAGCTGTTTTTT. Residues: CASSDSENTGELFF. The rearrangement joins TRBV6-4 to TRBJ2-2; D is undetermined. Germline V gene lookup returns CDR1 MRHNA and CDR2 SNTAGT. CDR3 length equals 14 residues. V was shortened by 0 bases and J by 1 base, with 3 bases between the two germline ends.

J is TRBJ1-2 and V is TRBV20-1; D is unresolved. The CDR3 length is 18 residues. Trimming removed 1 base at V and 4 bases at J, with 25 bases between. CDR1 and CDR2 from the germline V gene are DFQATT and SNEGSKA (reference sequence). The CDR3 DNA reads TGCAGTGCTAGAGGGGGAAACCTCAAAAAGTTTAGAGGCTATGGCTACACCTTC. Residues: CSARGGNLKKFRGYGYTF.

This clonotype was recorded many times. The rearrangement uses TRBV11-3 and TRBJ1-1; D remains unclear. Germline V gene lookup returns CDR1 SGHNT and CDR2 YENEEA. Trimming shortened V by 4 bases and J by 2 bases, and 11 bases separated the two germline ends. There are 14 residues in the CDR3. The DNA for the CDR3 is TGTGCCAGCAGCTCTTTGTGGGGAAACACTGAAGCTTTCTTT. Translating gives CASSSLWGNTEAFF.